Listed here is a single T cell receptor (beta chain). As yet, its antigen is unknown. The entry originates in a study of graft-versus-host responses after intestinal transplantation. Across the whole study: Recipients across the board were started on anti-thymocyte globulin induction, then kept on tacrolimus and steroids for around three years. Study-wide findings and caveats: GvH clones were identified in recipient marrow, with some first appearing in ileum or blood. In patients with graft-donor T cell macrochimerism, allograft graft-versus-host to host-versus-graft clonal ratios were high.

The CDR3 runs 13 residues. Between the trimmed V and J ends, which lost 5 bases and 4 bases, there was a span of 11 bases. CDR1 is SGHTA, CDR2 FQGTGA, per germline. The data were produced by immunoSEQ multiplex PCR, yet TCRdb's version contains in-frame clones alone and is incomplete. The sample has tens of thousands of clones, roughly 87% seen once. Sample: unstimulated CD8+ T cells sorted from spleen or lymph node cells, taken before transplant. The sequence was collected from a human donor who was the organ donor for an intestinal transplant. The chain carries TRBV7-3 and TRBJ1-1; D remains unclear. CDR3: CASSPTYGTEAFF. CDR3 in DNA: TGTGCCAGCAGCCCTACGTACGGCACTGAAGCTTTCTTT.